The entry below gives a single TCR beta chain sequence along with its context. Its antigen remains unidentified. This record belongs to a study of OX40 agonist ivuxolimab in advanced cancers. Whole-study context: In this cohort, patients received ivuxolimab, an agonistic anti-OX40 (CD134) antibody. General study findings and limits: In general, CD8+ T cells held more expanded clones than CD4+ did, on average. Dose levels from 0.1 to 3.0 mg/kg saw CD4+ and CD8+ blood T cells expand clonally by week 6.

This CDR3 has 14 amino acids. Germline V gene lookup returns CDR1 SNHLY and CDR2 FYNNEI. V trimming: 7 bases; J trimming: 7 bases; junction bases outside the gene matches: 8. Using immunoSEQ multiplex PCR, the repertoire was profiled, and TCRdb retains in-frame clones only, with some absent. The sample carries approximately 54,000 clones, 80% to 95% recorded once. The chain couples TRBV2 to TRBJ1-2, with 11 nucleotides matching TRBD1. The material was CD4+ or CD8+ T cells sorted from blood, obtained in a trial of the OX40 agonist ivuxolimab. This TCR was sampled from an adult with an advanced solid tumor such as melanoma, head and neck, liver or kidney cancer. CDR3 amino acids: CASNPSGTGGGYTF. In DNA form, the CDR3 reads TGTGCCAGCAACCCGTCCGGGACAGGGGGTGGCTACACCTTC.